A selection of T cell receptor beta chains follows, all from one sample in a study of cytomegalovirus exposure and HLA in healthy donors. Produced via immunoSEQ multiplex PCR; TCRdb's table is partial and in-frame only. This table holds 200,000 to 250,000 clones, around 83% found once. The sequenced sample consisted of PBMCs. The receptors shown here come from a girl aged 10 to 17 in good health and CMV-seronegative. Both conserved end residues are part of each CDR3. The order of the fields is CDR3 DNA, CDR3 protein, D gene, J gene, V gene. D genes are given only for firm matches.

TGTGCCAGCATCATATCTCTGGGACAGGGGATCAATCAGCCCCAGCATTTT	CASIISLGQGINQPQHF	TRBD1	TRBJ1-5	TRBV28
TGTGCCAGCAGCTTAGACTGGACTAGCACAGATACGCAGTATTTT	CASSLDWTSTDTQYF	NA	TRBJ2-3	TRBV7-8
TGCGCCAGCAGTGGACCCGGGACAGGGGAAGAGACCCAGTACTTC	CASSGPGTGEETQYF	TRBD1	TRBJ2-5	TRBV10-1
TGTGCCAGCTCAACGCGACAGGGGAGATCCACTGAAGCTTTCTTT	CASSTRQGRSTEAFF	TRBD1	TRBJ1-1	TRBV18
TGTGCCAGCAGCCCCGGACTAGCGGGTAGGGGGGAGCTGTTTTTT	CASSPGLAGRGELFF	TRBD2	TRBJ2-2	TRBV6-5
TGTGCCAGCAGCTTAGCAGTCACTAGTTTTATGGGGTCCTACGAGCAGTACTTC	CASSLAVTSFMGSYEQYF	NA	TRBJ2-7	TRBV7-2
TGTGCCAGCAGTGATCTAACAGAGAATCAGCCCCAGCATTTT	CASSDLTENQPQHF	NA	TRBJ1-5	TRBV2
TGCGCCAGCAGCTATAACCTAGAGGCCTACGAGCAGTACTTC	CASSYNLEAYEQYF	NA	TRBJ2-7	TRBV5-1
TGTGCCAGCAGCCCCCCTGGACAGCGGGGGCAGCCCCAGCATTTT	CASSPPGQRGQPQHF	NA	TRBJ1-5	TRBV28
TGTGCCAGCTCACACGGGACAAACTATGGCTACACCTTC	CASSHGTNYGYTF	NA	TRBJ1-2	TRBV18
TGTGCCAGCAGCTTGGGGATAAGCAGCGGGCAGTACTTC	CASSLGISSGQYF	NA	TRBJ2-7	TRBV13
TGTGCCAGCAGCGCACTAGGGAGCTCCTACGAGCAGTACTTC	CASSALGSSYEQYF	NA	TRBJ2-7	TRBV9